Described below is a single T cell receptor beta chain sequence and its context. Trimming took off 7 bases at V and 5 bases at J, with 8 bases between the two ends. CDR3 length: 11 residues. Germline V gene lookup returns CDR1 MGHDK and CDR2 SYGVNS. These data belong to a study of shared clonotypes between healthy human individuals. Overall study context: Donors consisted of two women and a few men between 18 and 49.

Sequencing used immunoSEQ multiplex PCR; TCRdb keeps in-frame clones, though not all of them. The sample records roughly 1,100,000 clones, approximately 68% being singletons. CD4+ cells underwent separation, giving CD45RA+ naive and CD45RA-negative memory subsets. The TCR comes from a man between 18 and 35 years old in good health. The chain combines TRBV25-1 with TRBJ1-2; unclear D gene. Sequencing input: memory CD4+ T cells sorted from blood. Noted subset: CD45RA-negative fraction. DNA for the CDR3: TGTGCCAGCACGGGGTTTTATGGCTACACCTTC. Its protein is CASTGFYGYTF.